This TCR beta chain originates from a study of blood T cell repertoires in COVID-19. The germline gives CDR1 SNHLY, CDR2 FYNNEI. Trimming took 2 bases from V and 5 from J, leaving 13 bases between them. This CDR3 is 14 amino acids long. Produced via immunoSEQ multiplex PCR; TCRdb's table is partial and in-frame only. The table shows around 620,000 clones, with around 89% occurring only once. This sequence joins TRBV2 and TRBJ2-7, with D possibly matching TRBD1 (6 bases). This TCR was recovered from a woman between 18 and 29 years old with acute or convalescent COVID-19. The sample taken for sequencing was peripheral blood. CDR3 in amino acids: CASSELTGGNEQYF. The CDR3 DNA reads as TGTGCCAGCAGTGAATTGACAGGAGGCAACGAGCAGTACTTC.